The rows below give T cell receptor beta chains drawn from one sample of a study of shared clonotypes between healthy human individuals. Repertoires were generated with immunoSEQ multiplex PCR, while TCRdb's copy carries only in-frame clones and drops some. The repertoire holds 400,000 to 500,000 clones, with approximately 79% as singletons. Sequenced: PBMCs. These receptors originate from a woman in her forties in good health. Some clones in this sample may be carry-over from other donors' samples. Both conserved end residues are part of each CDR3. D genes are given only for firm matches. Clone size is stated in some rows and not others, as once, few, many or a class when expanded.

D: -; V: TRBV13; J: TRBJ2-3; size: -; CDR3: CASSLRYTDTQYF; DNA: TGTGCCAGCAGCCTGAGATACACAGATACGCAGTATTTT
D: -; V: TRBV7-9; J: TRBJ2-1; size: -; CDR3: CASSLAGTYNEQFF; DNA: TGTGCCAGCAGCTTAGCGGGAACCTACAATGAGCAGTTCTTC
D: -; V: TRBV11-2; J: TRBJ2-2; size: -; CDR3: CASSFQDFYTGELFF; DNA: TGTGCCAGCAGCTTTCAGGACTTCTACACCGGGGAGCTGTTTTTT
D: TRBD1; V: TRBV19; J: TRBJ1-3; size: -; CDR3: CASKRTGQPSGNTIYF; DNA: TGTGCCAGTAAAAGGACAGGGCAACCATCTGGAAACACCATATATTTT
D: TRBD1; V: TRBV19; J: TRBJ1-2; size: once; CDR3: CASSTSRDSYGYTF; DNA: TGTGCCAGTAGTACCTCACGGGACAGCTATGGCTACACCTTC
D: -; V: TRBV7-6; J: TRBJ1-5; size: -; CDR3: CASSLMGEGQPQHF; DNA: TGTGCCAGCAGCTTAATGGGGGAAGGTCAGCCCCAGCATTTT
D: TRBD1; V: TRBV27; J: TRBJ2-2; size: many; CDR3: CATHSTGPGELFF; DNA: TGTGCCACCCATTCGACAGGGCCCGGGGAGCTGTTTTTT
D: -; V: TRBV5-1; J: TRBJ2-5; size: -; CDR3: CASSDPWETQYF; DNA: TGCGCCAGCAGCGACCCCTGGGAGACCCAGTACTTC
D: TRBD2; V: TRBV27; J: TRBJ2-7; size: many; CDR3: CASSFRGTSGSHEQYF; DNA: TGTGCCAGCAGTTTCAGAGGCACTAGCGGGAGTCACGAGCAGTACTTC
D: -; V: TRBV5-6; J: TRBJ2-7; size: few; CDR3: CASSLRGVTYEQYF; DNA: TGTGCCAGCAGCTTAAGAGGGGTAACCTACGAGCAGTACTTC
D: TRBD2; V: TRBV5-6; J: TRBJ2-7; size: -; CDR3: CASSWRTGLAGSYEQYF; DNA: TGTGCCAGCAGCTGGCGAACCGGACTAGCGGGGAGCTACGAGCAGTACTTC
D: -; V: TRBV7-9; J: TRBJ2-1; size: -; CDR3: CASREGGGLSYNEQFF; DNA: TGTGCCAGCAGGGAAGGAGGGGGGCTCTCGTACAATGAGCAGTTCTTC
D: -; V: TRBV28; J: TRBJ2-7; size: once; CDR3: CASLTGLGPEQYF; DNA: TGTGCCAGCCTTACAGGTTTAGGTCCCGAGCAGTACTTC
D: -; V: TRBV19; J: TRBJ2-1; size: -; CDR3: CASSVAPGTYNEQFF; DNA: TGTGCCAGTAGTGTCGCCCCCGGGACCTACAATGAGCAGTTCTTC
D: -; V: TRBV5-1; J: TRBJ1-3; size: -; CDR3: CATREFPSGNTIYF; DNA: TGCGCCACCCGCGAGTTCCCCTCTGGAAACACCATATATTTT
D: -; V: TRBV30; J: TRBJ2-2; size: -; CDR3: CAWRATNTGELFF; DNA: TGTGCCTGGAGGGCCACGAACACCGGGGAGCTGTTTTTT
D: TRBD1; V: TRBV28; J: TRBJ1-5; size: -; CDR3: CASFRQGALPPQHF; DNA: TGTGCCAGCTTCAGACAGGGTGCCTTGCCGCCCCAGCATTTT
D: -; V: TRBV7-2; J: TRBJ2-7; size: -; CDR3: CASSRHTSNYEQYF; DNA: TGTGCCAGCAGCCGTCATACTAGCAACTACGAGCAGTATTTC
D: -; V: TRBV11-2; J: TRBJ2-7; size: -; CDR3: CASSLAQGGTYEQYF; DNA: TGTGCCAGCAGCTTAGCGCAGGGAGGCACCTACGAGCAGTACTTC
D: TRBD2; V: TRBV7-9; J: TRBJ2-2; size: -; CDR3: CASSPIAGGPTGELFF; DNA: TGTGCCAGCAGCCCTATAGCGGGAGGGCCTACCGGGGAGCTGTTTTTT
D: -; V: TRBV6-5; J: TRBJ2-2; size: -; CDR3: CASSRGNTGELFF; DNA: TGTGCCAGCAGCAGAGGGAACACCGGGGAGCTGTTTTTT
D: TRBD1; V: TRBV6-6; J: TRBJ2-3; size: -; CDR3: CASSYRTGHTDTQYF; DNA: TGTGCCAGCAGTTATCGGACAGGACACACAGATACGCAGTATTTT
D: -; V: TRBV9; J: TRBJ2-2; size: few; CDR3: CASSPNTGELFF; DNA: TGTGCCAGCAGCCCTAACACCGGGGAGCTGTTTTTT
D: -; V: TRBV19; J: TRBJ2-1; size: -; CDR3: CASSISVGWNNEQFF; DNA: TGTGCCAGTAGTATATCAGTCGGATGGAACAATGAGCAGTTCTTC
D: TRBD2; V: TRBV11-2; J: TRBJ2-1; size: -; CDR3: CASSFSRESYNEQFF; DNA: TGTGCCAGCAGCTTCTCGCGGGAGTCCTACAATGAGCAGTTCTTC
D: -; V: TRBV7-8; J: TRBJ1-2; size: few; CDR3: CASSLGRHNYGYTF; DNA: TGTGCCAGCAGCCTTGGACGGCATAACTATGGCTACACCTTC
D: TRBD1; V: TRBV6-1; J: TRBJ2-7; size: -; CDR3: CASSGTGSASEQYF; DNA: TGTGCCAGCAGCGGGACAGGGAGTGCGAGCGAGCAGTACTTC
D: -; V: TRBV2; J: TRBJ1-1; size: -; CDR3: CASWARQGNTEAFF; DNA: TGTGCCAGCTGGGCGCGGCAGGGGAACACTGAAGCTTTCTTT
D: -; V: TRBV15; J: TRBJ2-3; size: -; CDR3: CATSRATRPTDTQYF; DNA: TGTGCCACCAGCAGAGCCACTAGACCAACAGATACGCAGTATTTT
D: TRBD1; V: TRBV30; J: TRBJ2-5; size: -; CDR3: CAWSGDRRETQYF; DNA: TGTGCCTGGAGTGGGGACAGGAGAGAGACCCAGTACTTC
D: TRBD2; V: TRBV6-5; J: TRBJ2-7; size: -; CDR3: CASSYSGLAGGYEQYF; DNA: TGTGCCAGCAGTTACTCGGGACTAGCGGGAGGGTACGAGCAGTACTTC
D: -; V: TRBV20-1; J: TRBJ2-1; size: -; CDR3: CSAITSSEQFF; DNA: TGCAGTGCCATTACTAGCAGTGAGCAGTTCTTC
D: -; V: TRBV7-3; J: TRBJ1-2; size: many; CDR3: CASSLLYGYTF; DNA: TGTGCCAGCAGCTTACTTTATGGCTACACCTTC
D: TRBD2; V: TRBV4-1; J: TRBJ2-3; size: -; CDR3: CASSQDRGLTVTDTQYF; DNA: TGCGCCAGCAGCCAAGATAGGGGACTAACCGTCACAGATACGCAGTATTTT
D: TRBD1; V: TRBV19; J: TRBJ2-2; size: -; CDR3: CASSPDRDTGELFF; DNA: TGTGCCAGTAGTCCCGACAGGGACACCGGGGAGCTGTTTTTT
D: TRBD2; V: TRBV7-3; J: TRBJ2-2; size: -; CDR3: CASSVGTSGNTGELFF; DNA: TGTGCCAGCAGCGTCGGGACTAGCGGGAACACCGGGGAGCTGTTTTTT
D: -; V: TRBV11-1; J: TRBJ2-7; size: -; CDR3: CASSLDGPGNPNPYEQYF; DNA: TGTGCCAGCAGCTTAGACGGTCCGGGCAACCCCAACCCCTACGAGCAGTACTTC
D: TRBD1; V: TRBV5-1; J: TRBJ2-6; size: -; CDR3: CASSFSDRGEAGANVLTF; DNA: TGCGCCAGCAGCTTCTCGGACAGGGGAGAGGCTGGGGCCAACGTCCTGACTTTC
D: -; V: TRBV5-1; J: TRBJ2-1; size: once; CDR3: CASSVSLNEQFF; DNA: TGCGCCAGCTCGGTCAGCCTCAATGAGCAGTTCTTC
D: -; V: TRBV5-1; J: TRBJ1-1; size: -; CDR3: CASSLNQNTEAFF; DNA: TGCGCCAGCAGCTTGAACCAGAACACTGAAGCTTTCTTT
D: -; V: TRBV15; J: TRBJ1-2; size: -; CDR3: CATSRDLQNYGYTF; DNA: TGTGCCACCAGCAGAGACCTTCAGAACTATGGCTACACCTTC
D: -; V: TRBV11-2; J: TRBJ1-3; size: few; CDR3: CASSLGFSGNTIYF; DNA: TGTGCCAGCAGCCTAGGGTTCTCTGGAAACACCATATATTTT
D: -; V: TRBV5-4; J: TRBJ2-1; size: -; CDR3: CASSLGFPSSYNEQFF; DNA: TGTGCCAGCAGCTTGGGGTTCCCCAGCTCCTACAATGAGCAGTTCTTC
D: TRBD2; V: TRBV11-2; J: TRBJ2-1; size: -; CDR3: CASSGPGLAGVWEFF; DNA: TGTGCCAGCAGCGGACCGGGACTAGCGGGAGTTTGGGAGTTCTTC
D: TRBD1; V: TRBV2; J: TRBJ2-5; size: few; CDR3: CASSGIRDRGATQYF; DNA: TGTGCCAGCAGCGGAATCCGGGACAGGGGGGCGACCCAGTACTTC
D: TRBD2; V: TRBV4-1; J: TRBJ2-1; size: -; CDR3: CASSQGFGGSSYNEQFF; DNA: TGCGCCAGCAGCCAAGGATTTGGCGGGAGCTCCTACAATGAGCAGTTCTTC
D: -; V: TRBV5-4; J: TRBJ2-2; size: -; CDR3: CASSLYGRAGELFF; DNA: TGTGCCAGCAGCTTATACGGCCGCGCCGGGGAGCTGTTTTTT
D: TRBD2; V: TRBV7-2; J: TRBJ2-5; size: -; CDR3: CASSSQAGEGETQYF; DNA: TGTGCCAGCAGCTCCCAAGCGGGAGAGGGGGAGACCCAGTACTTC
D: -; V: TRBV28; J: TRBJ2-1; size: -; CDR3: CASSLSPRGKFF; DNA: TGTGCCAGCAGTTTGTCCCCCCGAGGTAAGTTCTTC
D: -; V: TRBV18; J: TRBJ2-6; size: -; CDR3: CASGGTGDANVLTF; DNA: TGTGCCAGTGGGGGGACCGGGGACGCCAACGTCCTGACTTTC
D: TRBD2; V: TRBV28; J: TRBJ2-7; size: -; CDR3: CAVTGAGVGEQYF; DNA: TGTGCCGTTACGGGAGCGGGAGTGGGTGAGCAGTACTTC
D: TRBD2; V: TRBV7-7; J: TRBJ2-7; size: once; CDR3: CASTLAGGSGREYEQYF; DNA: TGTGCTAGCACCTTAGCGGGGGGTAGCGGGAGGGAGTACGAGCAGTACTTC
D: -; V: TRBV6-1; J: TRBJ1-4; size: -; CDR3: CASSGVVGRGGAELFF; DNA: TGTGCCAGCAGTGGTGTGGTTGGCAGGGGAGGTGCGGAACTGTTTTTT
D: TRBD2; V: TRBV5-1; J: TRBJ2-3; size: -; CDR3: CASSLGTSGTDTQYF; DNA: TGCGCCAGCAGCCTGGGGACTAGCGGCACAGATACGCAGTATTTT
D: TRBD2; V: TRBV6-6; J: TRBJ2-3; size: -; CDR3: CASSLALAGVSDTQYF; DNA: TGTGCCAGCAGCCTAGCCTTAGCGGGAGTTTCAGATACGCAGTATTTT
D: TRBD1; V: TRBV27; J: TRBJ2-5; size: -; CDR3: CASSWGQGAKTQYF; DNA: TGTGCCAGCAGTTGGGGACAGGGGGCGAAGACCCAGTACTTC
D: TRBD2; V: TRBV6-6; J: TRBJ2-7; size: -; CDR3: CASRGLAAFWEQYF; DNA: TGTGCCAGCAGGGGACTAGCGGCCTTTTGGGAGCAGTACTTC
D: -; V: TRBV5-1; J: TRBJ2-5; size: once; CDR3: CASSLGTGETQYF; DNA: TGCGCCAGCAGCTTGGGGACGGGAGAGACCCAGTACTTC
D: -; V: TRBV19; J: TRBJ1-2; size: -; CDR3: CASSILGLNYGYTF; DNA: TGTGCCAGTAGTATACTGGGACTTAACTATGGCTACACCTTC